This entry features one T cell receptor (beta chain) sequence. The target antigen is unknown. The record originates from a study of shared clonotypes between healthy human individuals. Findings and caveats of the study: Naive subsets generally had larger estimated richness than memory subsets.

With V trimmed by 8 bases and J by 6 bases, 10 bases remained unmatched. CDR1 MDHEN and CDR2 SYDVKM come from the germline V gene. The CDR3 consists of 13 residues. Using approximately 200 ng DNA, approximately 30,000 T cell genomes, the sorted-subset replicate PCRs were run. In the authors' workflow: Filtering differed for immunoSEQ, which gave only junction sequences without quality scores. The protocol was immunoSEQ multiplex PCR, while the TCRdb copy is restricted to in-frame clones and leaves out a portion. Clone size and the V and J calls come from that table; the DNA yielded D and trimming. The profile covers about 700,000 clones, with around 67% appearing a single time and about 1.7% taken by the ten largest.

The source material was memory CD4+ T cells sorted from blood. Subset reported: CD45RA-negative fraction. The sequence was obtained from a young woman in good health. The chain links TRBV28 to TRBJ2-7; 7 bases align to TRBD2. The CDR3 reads CASSVGGGSEQYF. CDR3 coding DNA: TGTGCCAGCTCAGTCGGGGGAGGGAGCGAGCAGTACTTC.